Following are 22 T cell receptor beta chains from one sample sequenced in a study of T cells in Graves' hyperthyroidism and ophthalmopathy. Amplification of TCR beta CDR3 regions was performed using RNA transcripts as template. Researchers ran a first-round RT-PCR on the TCR CDR3 using the HTBI primer set. From the multiplex PCR reads, TCRdb called clonotypes with MiXCR, one entry per CDR3 protein. This table holds around 340,000 distinct CDR3 sequences, roughly 21% found once. The specimen was blood. These receptors originate from a woman aged 45-60 years with Graves' hyperthyroidism.

This chain links TRBV12-3 or TRBV12-4 with TRBJ1-2; D unresolved. The length of the CDR3 is 11 residues. V lost 7 bases to trimming and J lost 4 bases, with 7 bases between them. The CDR3 reads CASMDGYGYTF. The CDR3 nucleotides read TGTGCCAGCATGGACGGCTATGGCTACACCTTC.

At least ten counts were recorded for this clonotype. The CDR3 DNA sequence: TGTGCCAGCAGCGCTGGGACTAGAATACAAGAGACCCAGTACTTC. It yields the protein CASSAGTRIQETQYF. The chain is built from TRBV11-2 and TRBJ2-5, with 8 positions matching TRBD2. V trimming: 5 bases; J trimming: 2 bases; junction bases outside the gene matches: 7. The CDR3 extends over 15 amino acids. Germline V gene lookup returns CDR1 SGHAT and CDR2 FQNNGV. Variable domain in full (rest from reference TRBV11-2 and TRBJ2-5): EAGVAQSPRYKIIEKRQSVAFWCNPISGHATLYWYQQILGQGPKLLIQFQNNGVVDDSQLPKDRFSAERLKGVDSTLKIQPAKLEDSAVYLCASSAGTRIQETQYFGPGTRLLVL.

The V call is TRBV18, the J call TRBJ2-2; D not resolved. The V and J ends lost 1 base and 0 bases respectively, with 9 bases between them. CDR3 length equals 16 residues. CDR1 KGHSH and CDR2 LQKENI come from the germline V gene. Here the CDR3 reads CASSPRTDPNTGELFF. CDR3 bases: TGTGCCAGCTCACCACGAACCGACCCGAACACCGGGGAGCTGTTTTTT.

In its sample, this clonotype was seen many times. The chain couples TRBV11-2 to TRBJ2-1; either TRBD1 or TRBD2 may fit D (5 bases each). Trimming left V 1 base short and J 8 bases short, with 15 bases between. This CDR3 region has 15 residues. The germline CDR1 and CDR2 sequences are SGHAT and FQNNGV. DNA of the CDR3: TGTGCCAGCAGCTTAGGGGGGATTTTTATCGATGAGCAGTTCTTC. Residues: CASSLGGIFIDEQFF. The whole variable domain, filled in from reference TRBV11-2 and TRBJ2-1, reads EAGVAQSPRYKIIEKRQSVAFWCNPISGHATLYWYQQILGQGPKLLIQFQNNGVVDDSQLPKDRFSAERLKGVDSTLKIQPAKLEDSAVYLCASSLGGIFIDEQFFGPGTRLTVL.

The V gene is TRBV4-1, the J gene TRBJ2-7, with D maybe TRBD1 (5 bases). The V gene lost 5 bases and the J gene lost 3 bases, with 23 bases spanning the gap. CDR1 is MGHRA and CDR2 is YSYEKL in the germline V gene. The CDR3 contains 17 residues. CDR3 coding DNA: TGCGCCAGCAGCTACACGTACAGGTCCCAACTGGTCTACGAGCAGTACTTC. Protein sequence: CASSYTYRSQLVYEQYF.

The chain recombines TRBV6-1 with TRBJ2-7, with D possibly being TRBD2 (6 bases). In germline, CDR1 is MNHNS, CDR2 SASEGT. Between the trimmed V and J ends, which lost 6 bases and 2 bases, there was a span of 11 bases. This CDR3 region has 13 residues. DNA of the CDR3: TGTGCCAGCAGCCGAGGGAGGACCTACGAGCAGTACTTC. It encodes CASSRGRTYEQYF.

This clonotype was found many times. This chain links TRBV5-1 with TRBJ2-7, with a possible D match to TRBD1 (6 bases). The V end was cut by 4 bases, the J end by 5 bases, with 16 bases between. CDR1 and CDR2 (germline): SGHRS, YFSETQ. CDR3 size: 14 residues. The DNA for the CDR3 is TGCGCCAGCAGCAAAATTCCAGGGGCCCACGAGCAGTACTTC. Its protein product is CASSKIPGAHEQYF.

This clonotype has just a few counts. The chain recombines TRBV2 with TRBJ1-2; no firm D call. V was clipped by 7 bases and J by 8 bases, with 17 bases between them. In germline, CDR1 is SNHLY, CDR2 FYNNEI. There are 13 residues in the CDR3. DNA of the CDR3: TGTGCCAGCACCGGGGTCTTCCGAGGAGGCTACACCTTC. Translation gives CASTGVFRGGYTF.

The sample holds many counts of this clonotype. The chain links TRBV10-3 to TRBJ2-1; 12 positions agree with TRBD2. CDR1 is ENHRY, CDR2 SYGVKD, per germline. Germline trimming cut 0 bases from V and 9 bases from J; bases unmatched to any gene: 9. This CDR3 region has 17 residues. The CDR3 DNA sequence: TGTGCCATCAGTGAGTCTTCTACCGGACTAGCGGGACTTGAGCAGTTCTTC. Amino acid sequence: CAISESSTGLAGLEQFF.

The V and J genes are TRBV6-1 and TRBJ2-7, with 11 bases that match TRBD2. CDR3 length: 14 residues. Per the germline V gene, CDR1 is MNHNS and CDR2 is SASEGT. Germline trimming cut 4 bases from V and 4 bases from J; bases unmatched to any gene: 3. The CDR3 DNA reads TGTGCCAGCAGTGCCAGACTAGCGGGATACGAGCAGTACTTC. It is translated as CASSARLAGYEQYF.

V is TRBV2 and J is TRBJ2-3; the D gene could be TRBD1 or TRBD2 (6 bases each). From germline, CDR1 is SNHLY and CDR2 FYNNEI. The CDR3 spans 15 residues. The V end was cut by 1 base, the J end by 6 bases, with 14 bases between. CDR3 DNA: TGTGCCAGCAGTGAAGAGGGGATAGGGGGGGATACGCAGTATTTT. It specifies CASSEEGIGGDTQYF.

This clonotype was seen more than once but under ten times. V and J are TRBV6-1 and TRBJ1-5; TRBD1 matches 9 bases. The V segment lost 5 bases and the J segment 4 bases; nucleotides outside the gene matches: 6. There are 15 residues in the CDR3. Germline V gene lookup returns CDR1 MNHNS and CDR2 SASEGT. The CDR3 sequence is CASSLQGTGNQPQHF. CDR3 DNA sequence: TGTGCCAGCAGTCTACAAGGGACAGGGAATCAGCCCCAGCATTTT.

A few counts support this clonotype. V usage is TRBV5-1 and J usage is TRBJ2-1; 7 nucleotides agree with TRBD2. CDR3 length: 17 residues. V shed 0 bases and J 2 bases; nucleotides not matched to a gene: 8. In germline, CDR1 is SGHRS, CDR2 YFSETQ. The DNA for the CDR3 is TGCGCCAGCAGCTTGGTCCCAGCCGGGGGGACCTACAATGAGCAGTTCTTC. Translating it yields CASSLVPAGGTYNEQFF. Together with reference TRBV5-1 and TRBJ2-1, the CDR3 gives the full variable domain: KAGVTQTPRYLIKTRGQQVTLSCSPISGHRSVSWYQQTPGQGLQFLFEYFSETQRNKGNFPGRFSGRQFSNSRSEMNVSTLELGDSALYLCASSLVPAGGTYNEQFFGPGTRLTVL.

This clonotype was counted between two and nine times. This sequence joins TRBV29-1 and TRBJ1-2; 7 nucleotides align to TRBD1. Germline V gene data show CDR1 as SQVTM and CDR2 as ANQGSEA. V shed 7 bases and J 7 bases; nucleotides not matched to a gene: 15. The CDR3 extends over 14 amino acids. The CDR3 DNA sequence: TGCAGCGGACGTTCGACGACAGGGAATGGTGGCTACACCTTC. This encodes CSGRSTTGNGGYTF.

The CDR3 region has the DNA TGTGCCAGCAGCTCGTCGGGCTCGAGCTACACCTTC. It yields the protein CASSSSGSSYTF. The rearrangement uses TRBV7-9 and TRBJ1-2, with no clear D. The V and J ends lost 4 bases and 9 bases respectively, with 12 bases between them. The V gene's germline CDR1 is SEHNR and CDR2 FQNEAQ (reference sequence). The CDR3 loop spans 12 amino acids.

The sample holds a few counts of this clonotype. The V gene is TRBV12-3 or TRBV12-4, the J gene TRBJ2-1; TRBD2 might be the D (5 bases). This CDR3 has 15 residues. Trimming took 6 bases from V and 8 from J, leaving 20 bases between them. This CDR3 reads CASSSRSGPKDEQFF. CDR3 in DNA: TGTGCCAGCAGCTCAAGGAGCGGCCCCAAGGATGAGCAGTTCTTC.

This clonotype appeared a few times. Given the absence of the conserved phenylalanine or tryptophan at the CDR3 end, a read error is likely. The CDR3 coding sequence is TGTGCCAGCAGCTCGATAGCGGGAGGCAACAATGAGCAGTTCCTC. Protein product: CASSSIAGGNNEQFL. This chain links TRBV7-9 with TRBJ2-1; 10 nucleotides agree with TRBD2. CDR3 length: 15 residues. Looked up from germline, CDR1 is SEHNR and CDR2 is FQNEAQ (reference sequence). Trimming took 4 bases from V and 5 from J; bases not matched to a gene: 5.

The chain uses TRBV20-1 and TRBJ2-3, with D uncertain. Germline V gene lookup returns CDR1 DFQATT and CDR2 SNEGSKA (reference sequence). The ends were cut back, 4 bases at V and 0 bases at J, with 8 bases in the middle. The CDR3 has 13 amino acids. CDR3 DNA: TGCAGTGCTACCGGAGAAAGCACAGATACGCAGTATTTT. It codes for CSATGESTDTQYF.

This clonotype occurred many times. The chain recombines TRBV27 with TRBJ1-1; 9 nucleotides line up with TRBD1. In germline, CDR1 is MNHEY, CDR2 SMNVEV (reference sequence). The CDR3 sequence is 15 residues long. V shed 5 bases and J 4 bases; nucleotides not matched to a gene: 8. CDR3 residues: CASSRSTGGFTEAFF. The CDR3 region has the DNA TGTGCCAGCAGTCGTAGTACAGGGGGCTTCACTGAAGCTTTCTTT.

This clonotype was seen repeatedly, ten times or more. The chain joins TRBV12-3 or TRBV12-4 to TRBJ1-2; maybe TRBD1 (6 bases). Trimming took 7 bases from V and 2 from J, leaving 20 bases between them. This CDR3 has 16 residues. CDR3 protein: CASTLIGNRVNYGYTF. The CDR3 DNA sequence: TGTGCCAGCACCCTCATCGGAAACAGGGTAAACTATGGCTACACCTTC.

This clonotype was seen at least ten times. This chain connects TRBV12-3 or TRBV12-4 to TRBJ1-1; D is uncertain. CDR3 length equals 13 residues. V was shortened by 3 bases and J by 5 bases, with 10 bases between the two germline ends. In nucleotides, the CDR3 is TGTGCCAGCAGTTTTCTTGGGAGGACTGAAGCTTTCTTT. Translation: CASSFLGRTEAFF.

This clonotype was picked up many times. The genes are TRBV20-1 and TRBJ2-7; 8 bases line up with TRBD2. The CDR3 consists of 17 residues. The V gene end was trimmed by 2 bases and the J gene end by 0 bases; junction bases not matched to a gene: 12. CDR1 is DFQATT and CDR2 is SNEGSKA in the germline V gene (reference sequence). The CDR3 DNA sequence: TGCAGTGCTAGACACCGACAGAAAGGGACTAGCTCCTACGAGCAGTACTTC. This codes for CSARHRQKGTSSYEQYF.